These T cell receptor beta chains were read from a single sample in a study of blood T cell repertoires in COVID-19. The assay was immunoSEQ multiplex PCR, and TCRdb's table has in-frame clones only and misses some. Of hundreds of thousands of clones listed, more than 85% are singletons. Material for sequencing was peripheral blood. These receptors originate from a man in his forties or fifties with acute or convalescent COVID-19. Each CDR3 is given with its conserved first and last residue. A D gene is named only where the DNA matches it firmly. Not every row has a clone size; where given, it reads once, few, many or a size class.

>TRBV27|NA|NA|TRBJ2-1
CASTAPPYSYNEQFF
TGTGCCAGCACCGCGCCCCCCTACTCCTACAATGAGCAGTTCTTC
>TRBV2|NA|TRBD1|TRBJ1-2
CASSGTGAFYGYTF
TGTGCCAGCAGTGGGACAGGAGCCTTCTATGGCTACACCTTC
>TRBV2|NA|NA|TRBJ1-3
CASSRGLLGNTIYF
TGTGCCAGCAGTAGGGGTCTCCTGGGAAACACCATATATTTT
>TRBV3-1/TRBV3-2|NA|NA|TRBJ1-1
CASSPSQGNTEAFF
TGTGCCAGCAGCCCCTCTCAGGGGAACACTGAAGCTTTCTTT
>TRBV9|NA|NA|TRBJ1-2
CASSDTVNYGYTF
TGTGCCAGCAGCGACACCGTTAACTATGGCTACACCTTC
>TRBV6-5|NA|TRBD1|TRBJ2-5
CASSYSNQGARETQYF
TGTGCCAGCAGTTACTCGAATCAGGGGGCCCGGGAGACCCAGTACTTC
>TRBV2|NA|NA|TRBJ1-2
CASSEYRPGILPNYGYTF
TGTGCCAGCAGTGAATATCGTCCCGGGATCCTTCCTAACTATGGCTACACCTTC
>TRBV6-5|once|TRBD2|TRBJ2-3
CASSLGTSFADTQYF
TGTGCCAGCAGTCTAGGGACTAGTTTCGCAGATACGCAGTATTTT
>TRBV3-1/TRBV3-2|NA|NA|TRBJ2-2
CASLLRGTGELFF
TGTGCCAGCCTACTCCGGGGAACCGGGGAGCTGTTTTTT
>TRBV9|once|NA|TRBJ2-1
CASSVEAGNEQFF
TGTGCCAGCAGCGTAGAGGCGGGAAATGAGCAGTTCTTC
>TRBV6-6|NA|NA|TRBJ2-2
CASSLSTGELFF
TGTGCCAGCAGCCTTTCTACCGGGGAGCTGTTTTTT
>TRBV9|once|TRBD2|TRBJ2-3
CASSVTSGGPDTQYF
TGTGCCAGCAGCGTTACTAGCGGGGGTCCAGATACGCAGTATTTT
>TRBV6-6|NA|NA|TRBJ1-2
CASSYLGGTEGYTF
TGTGCCAGCAGTTACTTGGGAGGAACGGAAGGCTACACCTTC
>TRBV5-6|NA|NA|TRBJ2-2
CASSLAQSTGELFF
TGTGCCAGCAGCTTGGCACAGTCCACCGGGGAGCTGTTTTTT
>TRBV5-1|NA|NA|TRBJ1-3
CASRGRSSGNTIYF
TGCGCCAGCAGGGGCCGAAGCTCTGGAAACACCATATATTTT
>TRBV19|NA|NA|TRBJ1-3
CASSIDLRSSGNTIYF
TGTGCCAGTAGTATAGATTTGAGGAGCTCTGGAAACACCATATATTTT
>TRBV5-5|NA|TRBD2|TRBJ2-1
CASSLYLETSGSGNEQFF
TGTGCCAGCAGCTTGTACCTCGAGACTAGCGGGAGCGGTAATGAGCAGTTCTTC
>TRBV7-2|once|NA|TRBJ1-2
CASSLGSHLYGYTF
TGTGCCAGCAGCTTAGGTAGTCACTTATATGGCTACACCTTC
>TRBV28|few|NA|TRBJ2-5
CASSLDRALQETQYF
TGTGCCAGCAGTTTAGACAGAGCCCTCCAAGAGACCCAGTACTTC
>TRBV6-6|NA|NA|TRBJ1-1
CASNGQTSDRAFF
TGTGCCAGCAACGGACAGACTTCAGACCGAGCTTTCTTT
>TRBV3-1/TRBV3-2|NA|NA|TRBJ1-1
CASSPLSGNTEAFF
TGTGCCAGCAGCCCCCTGAGCGGGAACACTGAAGCTTTCTTT
>TRBV7-8|few|NA|TRBJ1-6
CASSFRQGNSPLHF
TGTGCCAGCAGCTTTCGGCAGGGCAATTCACCCCTCCACTTT
>TRBV28|NA|TRBD2|TRBJ2-6
CASRPTSGDHGASGANVLTF
TGTGCCAGCAGACCGACTAGCGGAGATCACGGGGCCTCTGGGGCCAACGTCCTGACTTTC
>TRBV29-1|NA|TRBD1|TRBJ2-7
CSVEAGTASYEQYF
TGCAGCGTTGAAGCCGGGACAGCATCCTACGAGCAGTACTTC
>TRBV19|NA|TRBD2|TRBJ2-1
CASSVSGGRSYNEQFF
TGTGCCAGTAGTGTTAGCGGGGGGAGATCCTACAATGAGCAGTTCTTC
>TRBV28|NA|TRBD1|TRBJ2-4
CASSFRTGFSKNIQYF
TGTGCCAGCAGTTTTAGGACAGGGTTTTCCAAAAACATTCAGTACTTC
>TRBV2|NA|NA|TRBJ1-5
CASRSGTLSNQPQHF
TGTGCCAGCAGGTCAGGGACACTTAGCAATCAGCCCCAGCATTTT
>TRBV6-5|NA|TRBD2|TRBJ2-7
CASTSLAGDEQYF
TGTGCCAGCACGAGCCTAGCGGGGGACGAGCAGTACTTC
>TRBV19|NA|NA|TRBJ1-3
CASSIEPGLGNTIYF
TGTGCCAGTAGTATAGAACCGGGTCTGGGAAACACCATATATTTT
>TRBV14|once|TRBD1|TRBJ1-2
CASSLPGQGHYGYTF
TGTGCCAGCAGCTTACCGGGACAGGGGCACTATGGCTACACCTTC
>TRBV6-5|NA|NA|TRBJ1-2
CASSYSRGGLYGYTF
TGTGCCAGCAGCTACTCTCGGGGGGGACTCTATGGCTACACCTTC
>TRBV3-1/TRBV3-2|NA|NA|TRBJ2-5
CASSQDLARAMETQYF
TGTGCCAGCAGCCAAGACCTAGCGAGGGCCATGGAGACCCAGTACTTC
>TRBV18|NA|TRBD1|TRBJ2-7
CASSPSGTGVSYEQYF
TGTGCCAGCTCACCCAGTGGGACAGGGGTATCCTACGAGCAGTACTTC
>TRBV5-1|NA|TRBD1|TRBJ1-3
CASSFSGGPPSGNTIYF
TGCGCCAGCAGCTTCTCAGGGGGGCCCCCCTCTGGAAACACCATATATTTT